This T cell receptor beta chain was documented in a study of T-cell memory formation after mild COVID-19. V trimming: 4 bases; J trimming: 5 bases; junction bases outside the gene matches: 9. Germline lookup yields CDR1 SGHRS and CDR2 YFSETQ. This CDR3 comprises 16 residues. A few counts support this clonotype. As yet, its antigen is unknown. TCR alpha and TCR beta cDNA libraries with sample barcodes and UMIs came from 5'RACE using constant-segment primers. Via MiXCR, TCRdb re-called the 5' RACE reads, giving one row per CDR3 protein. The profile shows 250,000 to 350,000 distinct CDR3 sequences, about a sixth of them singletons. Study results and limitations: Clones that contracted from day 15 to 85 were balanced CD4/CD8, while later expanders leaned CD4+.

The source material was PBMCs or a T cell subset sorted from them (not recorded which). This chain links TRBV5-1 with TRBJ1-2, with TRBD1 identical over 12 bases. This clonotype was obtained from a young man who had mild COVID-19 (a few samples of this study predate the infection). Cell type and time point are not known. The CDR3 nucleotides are TGCGCCAGCAGCCTAACCGGGACAGGGGGCAAATATGGCTACACCTTC. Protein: CASSLTGTGGKYGYTF.